These 27 T cell receptor beta chains share one sample of origin, sequenced in a study of T cell repertoires in cytomegalovirus infection. TCRdb reprocessed the reads with MiXCR, giving one entry per CDR3 protein. This table holds fewer than 550,000 distinct CDR3 sequences, 16% found once. Sequenced input: CD8+ T cells from PBMCs. The receptors come from a human donor in good health (CMV status not recorded). Some clones in this sample may be carry-over from other donors' samples.

Details on this clonotype: Given a much more abundant clone one base away, this may be a read error. The chain has TRBV6-1 and TRBJ1-1; D gene uncertain. The CDR3 extends over 14 amino acids. Looked up from germline, CDR1 is MNHNS and CDR2 is SASEGT. The CDR3 spells CASSYGPVRTDAFF. Written as DNA, the CDR3 is TGTGCCAGCAGTTACGGGCCTGTTAGGACTGACGCTTTCTTT.

This clonotype was observed at least ten times. This chain joins TRBV7-9 and TRBJ2-1; the match to TRBD2 covers 8 bases. The ends lost 7 bases at V and 8 bases at J; junction bases unmatched: 19. CDR3 length: 17 amino acids. Germline CDR1 is SEHNR and CDR2 is FQNEAQ (reference sequence). The CDR3 sequence: CASTSPGDKGLAHEQFF. The CDR3 region has the DNA TGTGCCAGCACCTCTCCGGGGGACAAAGGACTAGCTCATGAGCAGTTCTTC.

The sample holds many counts of this clonotype. This rearrangement joins TRBV10-3 to TRBJ2-7, with D possibly matching TRBD2 (5 bases). Germline CDR1 reads ENHRY; CDR2 reads SYGVKD. Trimming took 0 bases from V and 5 from J, leaving 14 bases between them. The CDR3 has 15 amino acids. The CDR3 coding sequence is TGTGCCATCAGTGAGTCTGAGTCGGGGTTCCACGAGCAGTACTTC. Amino acid sequence: CAISESESGFHEQYF.

In its sample, this clonotype was seen many times. The chain links TRBV11-2 to TRBJ2-7; 7 bases are a match to TRBD1. Germline-derived CDR1 and CDR2 are SGHAT and FQNNGV. The ends lost 5 bases at V and 0 bases at J; junction bases unmatched: 7. The CDR3 consists of 15 residues. The CDR3, as DNA: TGTGCCAGCAGCGTACAGGGGAGCGCCTCCTACGAGCAGTACTTC. Its translation: CASSVQGSASYEQYF.

There are many counts of this clonotype. V and J are TRBV11-2 and TRBJ2-1; D uncertain. The CDR3 totals 15 residues. The germline gives CDR1 SGHAT, CDR2 FQNNGV. Trimming pared 2 bases from V and 8 bases from J, leaving 16 bases between. For the CDR3, the DNA is TGTGCCAGCAGCTTAAGTTTTGGGTCCCTTTATGAGCAGTTCTTC. This sequence encodes CASSLSFGSLYEQFF.

The chain links TRBV9 to TRBJ2-7, with 7 bases matching TRBD2. The CDR3 runs to 15 residues. Germline values: CDR1 SGDLS, CDR2 YYNGEE. With 2 bases clipped from V and 5 bases from J, the junction kept 10 bases outside the gene matches. CDR3 loop: CASSVSGAVPDEQYF. The CDR3 nucleotides read TGTGCCAGCAGCGTCAGCGGGGCCGTGCCGGACGAGCAGTACTTC.

This clonotype came up many times. The chain couples TRBV12-3 or TRBV12-4 to TRBJ1-3, with D possibly matching TRBD1 (5 bases). Trimming took 4 bases from V and 4 from J, leaving 11 bases between them. The CDR3 has 14 residues. CDR3 residues: CASSSPGDGNTIYF. CDR3 coding DNA: TGTGCCAGCAGTTCCCCGGGGGACGGAAACACCATATATTTT.

This clonotype was observed many times. In DNA form, the CDR3 reads TGTGCCAGTATCCAGGAGGGGAACCCCTACGAGCAGTACTTC. This translates into CASIQEGNPYEQYF. The rearrangement links TRBV6-1 to TRBJ2-7, with D tentatively TRBD2 (6 bases). V was trimmed by 9 bases and J by 2 bases, leaving 17 bases between them. The CDR3 is 14 amino acids. Germline V gene lookup returns CDR1 MNHNS and CDR2 SASEGT.

Only a few counts were recorded for this clonotype. The chain employs TRBV29-1 and TRBJ2-1, with a possible D match to TRBD1 (5 bases). V lost 6 bases to trimming and J lost 0 bases, with 12 bases between them. The germline V gene has CDR1 SQVTM and CDR2 ANQGSEA. CDR3 length: 14 amino acids. This chain's CDR3 is CSVVGHSSYNEQFF. CDR3 DNA: TGCAGCGTCGTTGGACATAGCTCCTACAATGAGCAGTTCTTC.

This sequence joins TRBV7-9 and TRBJ1-4, with 7 positions matching TRBD1. Germline CDR1 reads SEHNR; CDR2 reads FQNEAQ (reference sequence). The junction had 12 bases not matched to a gene; V was cut back by 6 bases and J by 8 bases. The CDR3 totals 15 residues. CDR3 amino acids: CASRRGDSAGEKLFF. CDR3 nucleotide sequence: TGTGCCAGCAGGCGTGGGGACAGCGCGGGGGAAAAACTGTTTTTT.

The rearrangement joins TRBV5-1 to TRBJ2-7, with TRBD2 as a possible D gene (5 bases). CDR3 size: 16 residues. Germline values: CDR1 SGHRS, CDR2 YFSETQ. V was clipped by 4 bases and J by 2 bases, with 19 bases between them. The CDR3 here is CASSLAQTSATYEQYF. The CDR3 DNA follows: TGCGCCAGCAGCCTCGCTCAAACTAGTGCCACCTACGAGCAGTACTTC.

The table lists this clonotype with many counts. The chain couples TRBV4-1 to TRBJ1-1, with unresolved D. This CDR3 has 14 amino acids. The germline V gene encodes CDR1 MGHRA and CDR2 YSYEKL. V lost 1 base to trimming and J lost 2 bases, with 8 bases between them. CDR3 region: CASSQVNSNTEAFF. The CDR3 nucleotides are TGCGCCAGCAGCCAAGTAAACAGCAACACTGAAGCTTTCTTT.

J is TRBJ2-7 and V is TRBV5-1; 12 bases are shared with TRBD1. This CDR3 spans 14 amino acids. J lost 10 bases, V lost 4 bases, and 9 bases had no gene match. Germline CDR1 and CDR2: SGHRS and YFSETQ. CDR3 protein: CASSGGQGAYVQYF. Written as DNA, the CDR3 is TGCGCCAGCAGCGGGGGACAGGGGGCTTACGTTCAGTACTTC.

This clonotype was counted a few times. This chain uses TRBV4-1 with TRBJ1-3; D is ambiguous. V was pared by 0 bases and J by 2 bases, with 5 bases between. The CDR3 has 14 residues. Germline loops: CDR1 MGHRA, CDR2 YSYEKL. CDR3 amino acids: CASSQDPAGNTIYF. CDR3 bases: TGCGCCAGCAGCCAAGATCCGGCTGGAAACACCATATATTTT.

This clonotype has a count of ten or more. The V gene is TRBV6-6, the J gene TRBJ1-1; D possibly corresponds to TRBD1 (6 bases). In germline, CDR1 is MNHNY, CDR2 SVGAGI (reference sequence). Trimming took off 4 bases at V and 4 bases at J, with 16 bases between the two ends. The CDR3 extends over 15 amino acids. The CDR3 protein is CASSLVGGWGTEAFF. CDR3 DNA: TGTGCCAGCAGTTTAGTAGGGGGGTGGGGCACTGAAGCTTTCTTT.

CDR3 amino acids: CAWSEGQAFQETQYF. CDR3 DNA sequence: TGTGCCTGGAGTGAGGGACAGGCTTTTCAAGAGACCCAGTACTTC. The chain combines TRBV30 with TRBJ2-5, with 8 bases lining up with TRBD1. The CDR3 sequence is 15 residues long. V gave up 1 base and J gave up 2 bases; unmatched junction bases: 6. Germline CDR1 GTSNPN, CDR2 SVGIG (reference sequence).

This clonotype was counted between two and nine times. This sequence joins TRBV5-1 and TRBJ1-6, with 7 bases fitting TRBD1. Losses at the gene ends were 0 bases for V and 9 bases for J; bases not matched to a gene: 9. Germline-derived CDR1 and CDR2 are SGHRS and YFSETQ. This CDR3 region has 16 residues. The CDR3 spells CASSLGQGFWFSPLHF. CDR3 coding DNA: TGCGCCAGCAGCTTGGGACAGGGCTTTTGGTTTTCACCCCTCCACTTT.

Remarks on this clonotype: Because the CDR3 is missing its conserved closing phenylalanine or tryptophan, this is likely a read error. The DNA is left out, because the CDR3 cannot be placed on it with certainty; the CDR3 is given as TCRdb lists it. The chain recombines TRBV7-2 with TRBJ2-1; the DNA was not used to check the table's D call, TRBD1. Germline V gives CDR1 SGHTA, CDR2 FQGNSA. The CDR3 spans 14 amino acids, including both terminal residues. This CDR3 is CASSDRYRGPGQLL.

This clonotype occurred many times. The V gene is TRBV7-2, the J gene TRBJ2-5, with 14 bases matching TRBD2. Germline CDR1 reads SGHTA; CDR2 reads FQGNSA. V lost 5 bases and J lost 3; bases outside the gene matches: 8. The CDR3 consists of 17 residues. The CDR3 nucleotides read TGTGCCAGCAGCGTACTACCGGGACTAGCGGGAGAAGAGACCCAGTACTTC. It specifies CASSVLPGLAGEETQYF.

This clonotype was seen many times. J is TRBJ1-1 and V is TRBV27; 10 bases align to TRBD1. The J segment lost 1 base and the V segment lost 5 bases, leaving 10 bases of the junction unmatched. This CDR3 is 17 amino acids long. Per germline, CDR1 MNHEY and CDR2 SMNVEV (reference sequence). The DNA for the CDR3 is TGTGCCAGCAGTCCCTCCTGGACAGGGGGGGGGAACACTGAAGCTTTCTTT. Protein sequence: CASSPSWTGGGNTEAFF.

The V call is TRBV29-1, the J call TRBJ1-2, with a weak D call TRBD1 (6 bases). The length of the CDR3 is 15 residues. CDR1 is SQVTM and CDR2 is ANQGSEA in the germline V gene. The V end lost 3 bases, the J end lost 4 bases, and 18 bases lay between the germline ends. CDR3 sequence (DNA): TGCAGCGTTGATGACCCCCGGGGAGGGGGCTATGGCTACACCTTC. Translated, it gives CSVDDPRGGGYGYTF.

There are many counts of this clonotype. The chain is built from TRBV7-3 and TRBJ2-2; the D gene is possibly TRBD1 (6 bases). The ends were cut back, 8 bases at V and 6 bases at J, with 10 bases in the middle. The CDR3 extends over 12 amino acids. Germline V lookup: CDR1 SGHTA, CDR2 FQGTGA. Here the CDR3 reads CASATGAGELFF. DNA for the CDR3: TGTGCCAGCGCGACAGGTGCCGGGGAGCTGTTTTTT.

This clonotype occurred many times. The CDR3 protein is CASSPQGADGNTIYF. CDR3 DNA: TGTGCCAGCAGCCCACAGGGGGCCGATGGAAACACCATATATTTT. The chain employs TRBV7-8 and TRBJ1-3; 9 bases match TRBD1. Per the germline V gene, CDR1 is SGHVS and CDR2 is FQNEAQ. This CDR3 region has 15 residues. The ends lost 5 bases at V and 3 bases at J; junction bases unmatched: 5.

Ten or more counts support this clonotype. V and J are TRBV7-9 and TRBJ1-4; D may be TRBD1 (5 bases). This CDR3 spans 13 amino acids. Germline V gene lookup returns CDR1 SEHNR and CDR2 FQNEAQ (reference sequence). The V and J ends lost 3 bases and 7 bases respectively, with 9 bases between them. The CDR3 sequence is CASSLGGTEKLFF. Here the CDR3 DNA reads TGTGCCAGCAGCTTGGGGGGGACTGAAAAACTGTTTTTT.

This chain uses TRBV7-9 with TRBJ2-3; D tentatively fits TRBD1 or TRBD2 (5 bases each). V lost 3 bases to trimming and J lost 4 bases, with 14 bases between them. Germline assignment: CDR1 SEHNR and CDR2 FQNEAQ (reference sequence). The CDR3 length is 15 residues. CDR3 sequence reads: CASSFATGPADTQYF. The CDR3 DNA is TGTGCCAGCAGCTTCGCGACGGGGCCAGCAGATACGCAGTATTTT. Complete variable domain (other parts from reference TRBV7-9 and TRBJ2-3): DTGVSQNPRHKITKRGQNVTFRCDPISEHNRLYWYRQTLGQGPEFLTYFQNEAQLEKSRLLSDRFSAERPKGSFSTLEIQRTEQGDSAMYLCASSFATGPADTQYFGPGTRLTVL.

In the case of this clonotype: Just one base apart from a much larger clone, this may be a read error. The chain is built from TRBV11-2 and TRBJ2-5, with D hard to call. Trimming removed 1 base at V and 6 bases at J, with 3 bases between. The CDR3 runs 11 residues. CDR1 SGHAT and CDR2 FQNNGV come from the germline V gene. The CDR3 here is CASSLVKTQYF. In nucleotides, the CDR3 is TGTGCCAGCAGCTTAGTAAAGACCCAGTACTTC.

This clonotype was observed many times. The genes are TRBV29-1 and TRBJ2-2, with unresolved D. There are 13 residues in the CDR3. The germline V gene encodes CDR1 SQVTM and CDR2 ANQGSEA. Trimming took off 2 bases at V and 6 bases at J, with 10 bases between the two ends. The CDR3 DNA reads as TGCAGCGTTGAACCCGACTCAGCCGGGGAGCTGTTTTTT. Its translation: CSVEPDSAGELFF.